This T cell receptor (beta chain) was sequenced during a study of cytomegalovirus exposure and HLA in healthy donors. In the study overall: An earlier analysis found around 120 million unique TCR beta sequences from about 190 million T cells. Study outcomes and limitations: Altogether, some 160 TCR beta chains were recorded as cytomegalovirus-associated. No immune exposure information besides CMV serostatus was available. As a later analysis revealed, the rate of TCR association differed by HLA locus, with DRB1 most and HLA-C fewest.

PCR primers comprised 60 Vbeta and 13 Jbeta primers. TCRdb's table, derived via immunoSEQ multiplex PCR, lists solely in-frame clones and lacks some. The profile shows around 150,000 clones, 76% of them singletons. Trimming shortened V by 4 bases and J by 6 bases, and 19 bases separated the two germline ends. The CDR3 has 16 residues. The germline CDR1 and CDR2 sequences are MNHNS and SASEGT. In the case of this clone: The antigen is unknown.

This chain joins TRBV6-1 and TRBJ2-4; D is undetermined. The receptor was derived from a man aged 40-49 years in good health and CMV-seronegative. The sample taken for sequencing was PBMCs. The CDR3 sequence: CASSAGPAPSGNIQYF. The CDR3 coding sequence is TGTGCCAGCAGTGCCGGCCCAGCACCGTCGGGAAACATTCAGTACTTC.